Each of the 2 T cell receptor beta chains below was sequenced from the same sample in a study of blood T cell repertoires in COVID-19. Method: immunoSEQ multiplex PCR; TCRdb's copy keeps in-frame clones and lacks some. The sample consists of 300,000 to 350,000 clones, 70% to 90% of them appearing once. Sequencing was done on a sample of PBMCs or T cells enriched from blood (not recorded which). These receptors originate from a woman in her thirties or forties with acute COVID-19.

The CDR3 DNA sequence: TGTGCCAGCAGGGGGACAGGGGCATGGTTTGGCGAGCAGTACTTC. This encodes CASRGTGAWFGEQYF. J is TRBJ2-7 and V is TRBV28; 10 bases line up with TRBD1. The length of the CDR3 is 15 residues. CDR1 is MDHEN and CDR2 is SYDVKM in the germline V gene. V was clipped by 6 bases and J by 6 bases; unmatched bases: 11.

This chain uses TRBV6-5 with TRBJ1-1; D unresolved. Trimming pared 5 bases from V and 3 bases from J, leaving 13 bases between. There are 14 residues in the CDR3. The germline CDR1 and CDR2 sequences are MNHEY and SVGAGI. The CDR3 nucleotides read TGTGCCAGCAGTCCTTCGGTCGGGTACACTGAAGCTTTCTTT. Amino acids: CASSPSVGYTEAFF.